The T cell receptor beta chain under discussion was sequenced for a study of blood T cell repertoires in COVID-19. The wider study: The analysed material was cDNA or gDNA that came from T cells, B-cell-depleted T cells, or PBMCs.

Study members were between 18 and 89 years old and lived in about two dozen US regions. Assay: immunoSEQ multiplex PCR; the TCRdb copy retains only in-frame clones and omits some. The profile covers some 320,000 clones, with about 85% appearing a single time and 1.5% to 2% taken by the ten largest. Trimming took 1 base from V and 5 from J; bases not matched to a gene: 7. Germline assignment: CDR1 GTSNPN and CDR2 SVGIG (reference sequence). The CDR3 covers 15 residues. Sequencing used PBMCs or T cells enriched from blood (not recorded which). This chain joins TRBV30 and TRBJ2-3, with 9 bases lining up with TRBD2. The receptor comes from a woman in her twenties or thirties who had been exposed to COVID-19. In DNA, the CDR3 is TGTGCCTGGAGTGAGTCGGCGGGGGGGCAAGATACGCAGTATTTT. It translates to CAWSESAGGQDTQYF. Supplemented by reference TRBV30 and TRBJ2-3, the full variable domain reads SQTIHQWPATLVQPVGSPLSLECTVEGTSNPNLYWYRQAAGRGLQLLFYSVGIGQISSEVPQNLSASRPQDRQFILSSKKLLLSDSGFYLCAWSESAGGQDTQYFGPGTRLTVL.